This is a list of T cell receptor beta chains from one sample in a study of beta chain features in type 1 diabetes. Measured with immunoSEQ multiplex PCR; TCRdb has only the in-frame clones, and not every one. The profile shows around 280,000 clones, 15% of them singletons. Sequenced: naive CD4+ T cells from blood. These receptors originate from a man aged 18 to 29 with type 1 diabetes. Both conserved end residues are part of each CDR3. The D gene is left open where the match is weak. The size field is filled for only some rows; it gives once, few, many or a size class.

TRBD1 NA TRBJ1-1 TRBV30 TGTGCCTGGAGTTTCCTGTACAGGGGGAACACTGAAGCTTTCTTT CAWSFLYRGNTEAFF
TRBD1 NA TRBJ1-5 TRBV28 TGTGCCAGCAGAGATCGGACAGGGGCGAGTCAGCCCCAGCATTTT CASRDRTGASQPQHF
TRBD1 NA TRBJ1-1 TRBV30 TGTGCCTGGAGTCTAGGACAGGGGATAACTGAAGCTTTCTTT CAWSLGQGITEAFF
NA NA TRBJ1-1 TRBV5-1 TGCGCCAGCAGCCCCAGGGGAAACACTGAAGCTTTCTTT CASSPRGNTEAFF
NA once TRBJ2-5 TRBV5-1 TGCGCCAGCAGACCGTCCGGGGGAGAGCAAGAGACCCAGTACTTC CASRPSGGEQETQYF
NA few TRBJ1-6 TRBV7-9 TGTGCCAGCAGCCGGACAGCCAAGTATAATTCACCCCTCCACTTT CASSRTAKYNSPLHF
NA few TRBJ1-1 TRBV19 TGTGCCAGTAGTATAACCCTACGGGAAACTGAAGCTTTCTTT CASSITLRETEAFF
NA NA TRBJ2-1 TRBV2 TGTGCCAGCAGACTAGGGAGTGAGCAGTTCTTC CASRLGSEQFF
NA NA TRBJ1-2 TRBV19 TGTGCCAGTAGTTCTACTAACTATGGCTACACCTTC CASSSTNYGYTF
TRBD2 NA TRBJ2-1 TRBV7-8 TGTGCCAGCAGCTTAGAACTAGCGACTTCCTACAATGAGCAGTTCTTC CASSLELATSYNEQFF
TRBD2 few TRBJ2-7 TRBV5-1 TGCGCCAGCAGCCTCAACCCTAGCGGGAGTACCTACGAGCAGTACTTC CASSLNPSGSTYEQYF
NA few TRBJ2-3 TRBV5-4 TGTGCCAGCAGCTTCGGAGGGTTCACAGATACGCAGTATTTT CASSFGGFTDTQYF
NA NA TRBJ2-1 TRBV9 TGTGCCAGCACCCAGTATGCCAGCTCCTACAATGAGCAGTTCTTC CASTQYASSYNEQFF
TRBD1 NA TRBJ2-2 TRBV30 TGTGCCTGGGGACAGGGCCGGCGCTTCGGGGAGCTGTTTTTT CAWGQGRRFGELFF
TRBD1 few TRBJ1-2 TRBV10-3 TGTGCCATCAGTGAGGGACAGGGAAGCTATGGCTACACCTTC CAISEGQGSYGYTF
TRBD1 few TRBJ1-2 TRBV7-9 TGTGCCAGCAGCGCCCGAGGGACAGGGATGGATGGCTACACCTTC CASSARGTGMDGYTF
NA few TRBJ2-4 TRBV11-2 TGTGCCAGCAGCCCACCCGAGGGCATTCAGTACTTC CASSPPEGIQYF
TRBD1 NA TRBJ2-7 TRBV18 TGTGCCAGCTCACCATCGGCCGGACAGGGGGCGGAGTACTTC CASSPSAGQGAEYF
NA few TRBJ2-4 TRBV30 TGTGCCTGGAGTGTACGGGGTGTTACGGTGGAACAAAACATTCAGTACTTC CAWSVRGVTVEQNIQYF
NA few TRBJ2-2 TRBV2 TGTGCCAGCAGTCCCATCGGAGGCGGGGAGCTGTTTTTT CASSPIGGGELFF
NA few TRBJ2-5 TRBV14 TGTGCCAGCAGCCGACAGTTCCCAGAGACCCAGTACTTC CASSRQFPETQYF
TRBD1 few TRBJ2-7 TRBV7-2 TGTGCCAGCAGCTTAGGGGGACAGGGCGCCTACGAGCAGTACTTC CASSLGGQGAYEQYF
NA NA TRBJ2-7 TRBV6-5 TGTGCCAGCAGACGTCGAGAGAACTCCTACGAGCAGTACTTC CASRRRENSYEQYF
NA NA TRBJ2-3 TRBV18 TGTGCCAGCTCACCACCGGTTCGGGGTATGGCAGATACGCAGTATTTT CASSPPVRGMADTQYF
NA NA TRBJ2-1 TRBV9 TGTGCCAGCAGCGTGTATAGCGCGCTAACAAACAATGAGCAGTTCTTC CASSVYSALTNNEQFF
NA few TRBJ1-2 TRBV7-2 TGTGCCAGCAGCTTAGCTACAGGTCGGATGGGCTACACCTTC CASSLATGRMGYTF
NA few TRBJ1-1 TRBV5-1 TGCGCCAGCAGCTTGTTTAGCATACAAAGCTCCAACACTGAAGCTTTCTTT CASSLFSIQSSNTEAFF
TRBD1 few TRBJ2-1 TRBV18 TGTGCCAGTACCTCCGGGACAGGGTACGAGTACGTCTACAATGAGCAGTTCTTC CASTSGTGYEYVYNEQFF